The present TCR beta chain was sequenced within a study of blood T cell repertoires in COVID-19. Background on the study: Samples of COVID-19 (acute and convalescent) were obtained from the United States, Italy and Spain. T cells, B-cell-depleted T cells, or PBMCs supplied cDNA or gDNA.

In the original analysis: Estimation of nucleated cell counts was performed using reference gene primer amplification. The table came from immunoSEQ multiplex PCR; TCRdb's copy has only in-frame clones and leaves some out. The DNA was the basis for D and trimming; V, J and clone size are from that table. The data contain approximately 220,000 clones, around four fifths of them singletons. The length of the CDR3 is 15 residues. V dropped 5 bases and J dropped 4 bases, with 15 bases sitting between them. Germline CDR1 and CDR2: SGHTA and FQGNSA. Exposed volunteers were people who met a COVID-19 case within 2 weeks before study entry.

The origin of this receptor is a woman in her thirties or forties who had been exposed to COVID-19. Sequenced material: PBMCs or T cells enriched from blood (not recorded which). The V gene is TRBV7-2, the J gene TRBJ1-3; D might be TRBD1 (5 bases). CDR3 sequence (DNA): TGTGCCAGCAGCCAGTGGAGCGGGGGAGGAAACACCATATATTTT. Its protein is CASSQWSGGGNTIYF.